Described below is a single T cell receptor beta chain sequence and its context. Its target is not known. The primer mix had 60 Vbeta and 13 Jbeta primers. Libraries were prepared by immunoSEQ multiplex PCR; TCRdb keeps only in-frame clonotypes and omits some of them. The repertoire consists of some 250,000 clones, with roughly 82% occurring once and the leading ten covering 5% to 6.5%. This entry belongs to a study of cytomegalovirus exposure and HLA in healthy donors. On the study more broadly: A data release that came early held some 79 million unique TCRs from HLA-typed donors.

V shed 3 bases and J shed 2 bases, with 16 bases lying between them. Germline V gives CDR1 LNHDA, CDR2 SQIVND (reference sequence). This CDR3 is 17 amino acids long. Findings of the study overall: TCR beta chains associated with HLA were, in a later analysis, more clonally expanded than equally common others. TCR beta V- and J-gene trimming was later associated with a missense DCLRE1C variant. A later analysis found common viral pathogens apparently linked to several of the most significant clusters.

This clonotype was sampled from a woman between 40 and 55 years old in good health and CMV-seropositive. The chain is built from TRBV19 and TRBJ2-2; tentatively, D is TRBD2 (5 bases). The sample consisted of PBMCs. The CDR3: CASSIGGGRTNTGELFF. CDR3 nucleotides: TGTGCCAGTAGTATCGGCGGAGGAAGAACAAACACCGGGGAGCTGTTTTTT.